In this sample, the clone carrying this T cell receptor beta chain turned up many times. Its antigen remains unknown. V was cut by 5 bases and J by 0 bases, with 10 bases left in between. The length of the CDR3 is 14 residues. cDNA molecules, individually, were tagged with unique molecular identifiers. TCRdb processed the 5' RACE reads anew with MiXCR; each CDR3 protein has one entry. This sample yields over 50,000 distinct CDR3 sequences, of which approximately 8% are seen a single time; approximately 9.8% belongs to the top ten. This entry is derived from a study of early T cells in non-severe SARS-CoV-2 infection. For the study at large: Chains were not paired, and sequencing was done on bulk RNA from unsorted whole blood.

Study results and caveats: VDJdb-based annotation leaned toward anti-spike CD8 responses and missed private and CD4 specificities.

Sequenced: whole blood. The source is an adult who was a healthcare worker with PCR-confirmed SARS-CoV-2 infection or an uninfected control (not recorded which). V usage is TRBV12-3 or TRBV12-4 and J usage is TRBJ1-1; D not resolved. CDR3 protein: CASSQPTVNTEAFF. CDR3 coding DNA: TGTGCCAGCAGTCAGCCCACAGTGAACACTGAAGCTTTCTTT.